The 15 T cell receptor beta chains listed next were all sequenced from one sample in a study of blood T cell repertoires in COVID-19. Only in-frame clones appear in the TCRdb table, and some are missing; sequencing was by immunoSEQ multiplex PCR. Among roughly 150,000 clones listed, roughly 78% were seen once. Sequencing was done on a sample of PBMCs or T cells enriched from blood (not recorded which). All receptors come from a woman aged 45-65 years who had recovered from COVID-19.

Only one count was recorded for this clone. The chain is built from TRBV7-2 and TRBJ1-4; 7 nucleotides match TRBD1. Germline V gives CDR1 SGHTA, CDR2 FQGNSA. With V trimmed by 1 base and J by 7 bases, 9 bases remained unmatched. This CDR3 region has 16 residues. CDR3 in amino acids: CASSLVSTGAREKLFF. The CDR3 coding sequence is TGTGCCAGCAGCTTAGTCTCCACAGGGGCACGTGAAAAACTGTTTTTT.

V gene TRBV28 combines with J gene TRBJ2-1; 10 bases line up with TRBD2. This CDR3 contains 16 residues. V gave up 2 bases and J gave up 4 bases; unmatched junction bases: 5. CDR1 is MDHEN, CDR2 SYDVKM, per germline. The CDR3 DNA reads TGTGCCAGCAGTTTAGAGCGGGGGGGAGAGTACAATGAGCAGTTCTTC. Its translation is CASSLERGGEYNEQFF.

The chain links TRBV7-6 to TRBJ1-6; D is perhaps TRBD1 (5 bases). The CDR3 loop spans 15 amino acids. Per the germline V gene, CDR1 is SGHVS and CDR2 is FNYEAQ. The ends were cut back, 1 base at V and 7 bases at J, with 11 bases in the middle. CDR3 sequence: CASSLVGGGNSPLHF. The CDR3 bases are TGTGCCAGCAGCTTAGTCGGGGGTGGGAATTCACCCCTCCACTTT.

This chain links TRBV6-5 with TRBJ2-2; 7 bases align to TRBD2. V lost 7 bases, J lost 4 bases, and 3 bases stayed unmatched. Germline-derived CDR1 and CDR2 are MNHEY and SVGAGI. This CDR3 comprises 13 residues. The CDR3 sequence is CASKVAGTGELFF. The CDR3 coding sequence is TGTGCCAGCAAAGTAGCGGGCACCGGGGAGCTGTTTTTT.

The chain uses TRBV24-1 and TRBJ2-1; 8 bases align to TRBD1. The germline gives CDR1 KGHDR, CDR2 SFDVKD. The V segment lost 6 bases and the J segment 6 bases; nucleotides outside the gene matches: 3. CDR3 length: 13 residues. The CDR3 DNA reads as TGTGCCACCAGTAAACAGGGGGGCAATGAGCAGTTCTTC. Translation: CATSKQGGNEQFF.

The chain couples TRBV12-3 or TRBV12-4 to TRBJ2-7, with TRBD2 identical over 8 bases. This CDR3 has 13 amino acids. Trimming cost V 8 bases and J 6 bases; bases outside gene matches: 9. This chain's CDR3 is CASCISGGVEQYF. The CDR3 DNA is TGTGCCAGCTGTATATCCGGGGGGGTCGAGCAGTACTTC.

The V call is TRBV7-9, the J call TRBJ2-1, with 9 bases identical to TRBD2. Germline V lookup: CDR1 SEHNR, CDR2 FQNEAQ (reference sequence). Germline trimming cut 3 bases from V and 7 bases from J; bases unmatched to any gene: 13. The length of the CDR3 is 17 residues. CDR3: CASSFSLLLAGPNEQFF. In DNA, the CDR3 is TGTGCCAGCAGCTTCAGTTTACTCCTAGCGGGGCCGAATGAGCAGTTCTTC.

V is TRBV6-5 and J is TRBJ2-7, with 8 bases lining up with TRBD2. Germline V gene sequence: CDR1 MNHEY, CDR2 SVGAGI. The V gene end was trimmed by 4 bases and the J gene end by 3 bases; junction bases not matched to a gene: 5. CDR3 size: 14 residues. The CDR3 spells CASSSESGGYEQYV. The CDR3 nucleotides are TGTGCCAGCAGTTCTGAAAGCGGGGGCTACGAGCAGTACGTC.

The chain uses TRBV27 and TRBJ1-4, with 10 nucleotides matching TRBD1. Trimming took 9 bases from V and 7 from J; bases not matched to a gene: 11. The CDR3 runs to 15 residues. From germline, CDR1 is MNHEY and CDR2 SMNVEV (reference sequence). The CDR3 DNA reads as TGTGCCAGTAAAGGACGACAGGGGGCACGTGAAAAACTGTTTTTT. Translating it yields CASKGRQGAREKLFF.

The rearrangement links TRBV6-1 to TRBJ2-3; the D gene is possibly TRBD1 (5 bases). From germline, CDR1 is MNHNS and CDR2 SASEGT. V lost 1 base, J lost 4 bases, and 9 bases lay in between. The CDR3 totals 14 residues. The CDR3 is CASSEGGRADTQYF. CDR3 nucleotide sequence: TGTGCCAGCAGTGAAGGGGGCAGGGCAGATACGCAGTATTTT.

This sequence joins TRBV6-1 and TRBJ2-3; 8 bases match TRBD2. With 1 base clipped from V and 3 bases from J, the junction kept 9 bases outside the gene matches. Looked up from germline, CDR1 is MNHNS and CDR2 is SASEGT. The CDR3 contains 17 residues. DNA for the CDR3: TGTGCCAGCAGTGAAGGGGCTGGGACTAGGTCTACAGATACGCAGTATTTT. Its protein is CASSEGAGTRSTDTQYF.

V and J are TRBV21-1 and TRBJ2-1; the table's D call of TRBD2 was not tested on the DNA. TRBV21-1 is shown as a pseudogene. The CDR3 has 17 residues. CDR3 in amino acids: CASSKRGWGERNNEQFF. DNA for the CDR3: TGTGCCAGCAGCAAACGGGGGTGGGGGGAACGAAACAATGAGCAGTTCTTC.

This rearrangement joins TRBV5-1 to TRBJ2-2; D gene uncertain. The ends were cut back, 4 bases at V and 2 bases at J, with 12 bases in the middle. The length of the CDR3 is 15 residues. Germline loops: CDR1 SGHRS, CDR2 YFSETQ. CDR3 nucleotides: TGCGCCAGCAGCCCCCGCGGAGCCAACACCGGGGAGCTGTTTTTT. This gives the protein CASSPRGANTGELFF.

The V call is TRBV7-6, the J call TRBJ2-3; 11 nucleotides line up with TRBD2. The CDR3 has 16 amino acids. V was pared by 5 bases and J by 5 bases, with 9 bases of the junction left unmatched. Germline CDR1 and CDR2: SGHVS and FNYEAQ. The CDR3 spells CASSRATSGVGDTQYF. DNA of the CDR3: TGTGCCAGCAGCCGCGCGACTAGCGGGGTGGGAGATACGCAGTATTTT. The full variable domain, in which reference TRBV7-6 and TRBJ2-3 provide the parts outside the CDR3, is GAGVSQSPRYKVTKRGQDVALRCDPISGHVSLYWYRQALGQGPEFLTYFNYEAQQDKSGLPNDRFSAERPEGSISTLTIQRTEQRDSAMYRCASSRATSGVGDTQYFGPGTRLTVL.

J is TRBJ2-5 and V is TRBV2; a possible D gene is TRBD2 (5 bases). Germline V gene data show CDR1 as SNHLY and CDR2 as FYNNEI. Trimming stripped 6 bases from V and 4 bases from J, with 18 bases between. The CDR3 runs 15 residues. DNA of the CDR3: TGTGCCAGCAGGCATCAGGAAGGGAGTGGAGAGACCCAGTACTTC. Translating it yields CASRHQEGSGETQYF. Full variable domain (outside the CDR3, taken from reference TRBV2 and TRBJ2-5): EPEVTQTPSHQVTQMGQEVILRCVPISNHLYFYWYRQILGQKVEFLVSFYNNEISEKSEIFDDQFSVERPDGSNFTLKIRSTKLEDSAMYFCASRHQEGSGETQYFGPGTRLLVL.